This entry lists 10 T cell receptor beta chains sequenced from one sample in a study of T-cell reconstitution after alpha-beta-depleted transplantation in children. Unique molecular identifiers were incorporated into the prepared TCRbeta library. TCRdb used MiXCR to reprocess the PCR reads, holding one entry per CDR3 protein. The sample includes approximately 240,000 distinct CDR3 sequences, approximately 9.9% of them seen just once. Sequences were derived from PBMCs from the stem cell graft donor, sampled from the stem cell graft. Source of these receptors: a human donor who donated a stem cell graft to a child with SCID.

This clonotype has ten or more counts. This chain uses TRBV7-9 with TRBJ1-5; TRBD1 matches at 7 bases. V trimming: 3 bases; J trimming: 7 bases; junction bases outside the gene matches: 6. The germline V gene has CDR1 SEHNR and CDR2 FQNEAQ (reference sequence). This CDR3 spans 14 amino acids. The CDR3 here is CASSLGQRGQPQHF. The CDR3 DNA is TGTGCCAGCAGCTTGGGACAGCGCGGGCAGCCCCAGCATTTT.

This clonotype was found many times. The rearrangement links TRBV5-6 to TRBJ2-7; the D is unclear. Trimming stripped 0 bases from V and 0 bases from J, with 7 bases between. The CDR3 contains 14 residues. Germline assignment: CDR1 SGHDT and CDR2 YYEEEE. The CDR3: CASSLAHPSYEQYF. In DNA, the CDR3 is TGTGCCAGCAGCTTGGCCCACCCCTCCTACGAGCAGTACTTC.

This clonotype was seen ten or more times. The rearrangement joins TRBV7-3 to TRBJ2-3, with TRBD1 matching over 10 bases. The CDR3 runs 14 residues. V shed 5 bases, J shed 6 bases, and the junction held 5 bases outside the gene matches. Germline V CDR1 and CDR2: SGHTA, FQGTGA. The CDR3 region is CASSPDRGRDTQYF. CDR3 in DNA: TGTGCCAGCAGCCCTGACAGGGGGCGGGATACGCAGTATTTT.

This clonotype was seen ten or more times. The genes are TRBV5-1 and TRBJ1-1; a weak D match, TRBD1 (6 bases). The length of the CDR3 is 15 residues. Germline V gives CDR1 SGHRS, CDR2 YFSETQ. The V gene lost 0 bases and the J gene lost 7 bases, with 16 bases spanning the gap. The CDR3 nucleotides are TGCGCCAGCAGCTTGGTAACCCCCTCGACAGGTGAAGCTTTCTTT. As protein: CASSLVTPSTGEAFF.

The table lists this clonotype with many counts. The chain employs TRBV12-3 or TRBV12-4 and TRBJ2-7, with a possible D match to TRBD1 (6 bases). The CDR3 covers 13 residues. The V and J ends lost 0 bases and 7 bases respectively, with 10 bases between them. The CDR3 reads CASSLAGAREQYF. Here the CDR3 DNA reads TGTGCCAGCAGTTTAGCGGGGGCTCGAGAGCAGTACTTC.

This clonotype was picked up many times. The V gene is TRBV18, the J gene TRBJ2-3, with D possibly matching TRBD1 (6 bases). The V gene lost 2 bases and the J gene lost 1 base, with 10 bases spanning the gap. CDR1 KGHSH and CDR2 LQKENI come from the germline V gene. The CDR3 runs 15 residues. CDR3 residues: CASSPSGVGTDTQYF. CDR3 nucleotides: TGTGCCAGCTCACCATCAGGGGTCGGCACAGATACGCAGTATTTT.

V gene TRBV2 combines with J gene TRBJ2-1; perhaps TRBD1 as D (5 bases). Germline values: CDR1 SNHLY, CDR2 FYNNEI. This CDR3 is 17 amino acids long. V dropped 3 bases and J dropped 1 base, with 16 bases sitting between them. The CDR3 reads CASSDSGRKGSYNEQFF. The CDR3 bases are TGTGCCAGCAGTGATTCGGGCAGGAAGGGGTCCTACAATGAGCAGTTCTTC. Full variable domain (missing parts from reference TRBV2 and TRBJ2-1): EPEVTQTPSHQVTQMGQEVILRCVPISNHLYFYWYRQILGQKVEFLVSFYNNEISEKSEIFDDQFSVERPDGSNFTLKIRSTKLEDSAMYFCASSDSGRKGSYNEQFFGPGTRLTVL.

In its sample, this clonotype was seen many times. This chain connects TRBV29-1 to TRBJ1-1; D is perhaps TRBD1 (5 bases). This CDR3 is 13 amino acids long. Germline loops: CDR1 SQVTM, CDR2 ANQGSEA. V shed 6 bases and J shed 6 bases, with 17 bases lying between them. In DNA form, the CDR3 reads TGCAGCGTCCTCGACAGTTATAGGGCTGAAGCTTTCTTT. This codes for CSVLDSYRAEAFF. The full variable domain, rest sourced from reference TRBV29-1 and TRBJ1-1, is SAVISQKPSRDICQRGTSLTIQCQVDSQVTMMFWYRQQPGQSLTLIATANQGSEATYESGFVIDKFPISRPNLTFSTLTVSNMSPEDSSIYLCSVLDSYRAEAFFGQGTRLTVV.

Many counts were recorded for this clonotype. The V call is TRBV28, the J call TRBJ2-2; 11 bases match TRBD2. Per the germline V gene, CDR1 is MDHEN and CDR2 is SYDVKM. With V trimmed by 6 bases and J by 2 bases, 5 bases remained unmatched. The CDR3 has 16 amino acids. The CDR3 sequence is CASSPTSGVNTGELFF. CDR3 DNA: TGTGCCAGCAGCCCGACTAGCGGGGTCAACACCGGGGAGCTGTTTTTT.

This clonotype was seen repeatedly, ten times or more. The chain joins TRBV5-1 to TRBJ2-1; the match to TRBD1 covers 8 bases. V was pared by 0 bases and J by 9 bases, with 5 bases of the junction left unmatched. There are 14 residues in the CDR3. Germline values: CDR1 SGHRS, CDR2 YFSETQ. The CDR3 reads CASSLAVGTGEQFF. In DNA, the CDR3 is TGCGCCAGCAGCTTGGCCGTCGGGACAGGTGAGCAGTTCTTC.